Below, 6 T cell receptor beta chains from the same sample are listed, as sequenced in a study of T-cell reconstitution after alpha-beta-depleted transplantation in children (dated by TCRdb to 2016 to 2017). Receptor amplification or capture employed PCR. The reads were generated on an Illumina HiSeq 2500. TCR libraries were prepared with molecular barcoding, using unique molecular identifiers to normalize TCRbeta repertoire quantification. TCRdb handled the public reads itself, with Q25 trimming in fastp and clone calling in MiXCR, and kept productive beta chains. Every entry covers one CDR3 protein and lists the most common genes and DNA from its rows. The sample table lists approximately 230,000 distinct CDR3 sequences, 20% to 30% of them with a count of one. Together, the top ten hold more than 2% of the sample. The treatment or condition label, read with the paper, signifies: allogeneic hematopoietic cell transplantation with graft depleted of TCRalphabeta T cells and CD19 B cells.

The sequencing used PBMCs, collected before TCRalphabeta/CD19-depleted stem cell transplant. These receptors originate from a girl under 10 years old with Fanconi anemia, due to receive a stem cell transplant.

This clonotype was seen at least ten times. The J gene is TRBJ2-1, the V gene TRBV29-1; a possible D gene is TRBD2 (5 bases). V was shortened by 7 bases and J by 2 bases, with 9 bases between the two germline ends. CDR1 SQVTM and CDR2 ANQGSEA come from the germline V gene. This CDR3 has 12 residues. The CDR3: CSGTTTYNEQFF. CDR3 coding DNA: TGCAGCGGGACGACTACCTACAATGAGCAGTTCTTC.

This clonotype was seen repeatedly, ten times or more. The genes are TRBV20-1 and TRBJ2-5; perhaps D is TRBD1 or TRBD2 (5 bases each). Trimming left V 3 bases short and J 9 bases short, with 11 bases between. This CDR3 comprises 11 residues. CDR1 is DFQATT and CDR2 is SNEGSKA in the germline V gene (reference sequence). Written as DNA, the CDR3 is TGCAGTGCTAGTCCCTTGGGGGCCCAGTACTTC. This translates into CSASPLGAQYF.

The chain carries TRBV29-1 and TRBJ2-3; perhaps TRBD1 as D (5 bases). Germline V gene sequence: CDR1 SQVTM, CDR2 ANQGSEA. Trimming took off 3 bases at V and 4 bases at J, with 11 bases between the two ends. The CDR3 runs to 13 residues. CDR3 coding DNA: TGCAGCGTTGAGGGGCGGTCCGCAGATACGCAGTATTTT. Encoded protein: CSVEGRSADTQYF.

This chain links TRBV20-1 with TRBJ2-7; 9 bases line up with TRBD2. V was pared by 5 bases and J by 6 bases, with 11 bases of the junction left unmatched. The germline V gene encodes CDR1 DFQATT and CDR2 SNEGSKA (reference sequence). The CDR3 contains 14 residues. CDR3 DNA: TGCAGTGCTTCGTCACTAGCGGGCTTGTTCGAGCAGTACTTC. Amino acid sequence: CSASSLAGLFEQYF.

The chain carries TRBV21-1 and TRBJ2-1; the D call of TRBD2 is as the table states it, not checked on the DNA. TRBV21-1 is labeled a pseudogene. The CDR3 length is 13 residues. The CDR3 sequence is CATLTTMEDEQFF. The CDR3 nucleotides read TGTGCCACATTAACAACCATGGAGGATGAGCAGTTCTTC.

V gene TRBV20-1 combines with J gene TRBJ2-7; possible D gene TRBD1, 5 bases. Germline-derived CDR1 and CDR2 are DFQATT and SNEGSKA (reference sequence). The CDR3 extends over 10 amino acids. The CDR3, as DNA: TGCAGCGTTGGGGCTCACGAGCAGTACTTC. It specifies CSVGAHEQYF.